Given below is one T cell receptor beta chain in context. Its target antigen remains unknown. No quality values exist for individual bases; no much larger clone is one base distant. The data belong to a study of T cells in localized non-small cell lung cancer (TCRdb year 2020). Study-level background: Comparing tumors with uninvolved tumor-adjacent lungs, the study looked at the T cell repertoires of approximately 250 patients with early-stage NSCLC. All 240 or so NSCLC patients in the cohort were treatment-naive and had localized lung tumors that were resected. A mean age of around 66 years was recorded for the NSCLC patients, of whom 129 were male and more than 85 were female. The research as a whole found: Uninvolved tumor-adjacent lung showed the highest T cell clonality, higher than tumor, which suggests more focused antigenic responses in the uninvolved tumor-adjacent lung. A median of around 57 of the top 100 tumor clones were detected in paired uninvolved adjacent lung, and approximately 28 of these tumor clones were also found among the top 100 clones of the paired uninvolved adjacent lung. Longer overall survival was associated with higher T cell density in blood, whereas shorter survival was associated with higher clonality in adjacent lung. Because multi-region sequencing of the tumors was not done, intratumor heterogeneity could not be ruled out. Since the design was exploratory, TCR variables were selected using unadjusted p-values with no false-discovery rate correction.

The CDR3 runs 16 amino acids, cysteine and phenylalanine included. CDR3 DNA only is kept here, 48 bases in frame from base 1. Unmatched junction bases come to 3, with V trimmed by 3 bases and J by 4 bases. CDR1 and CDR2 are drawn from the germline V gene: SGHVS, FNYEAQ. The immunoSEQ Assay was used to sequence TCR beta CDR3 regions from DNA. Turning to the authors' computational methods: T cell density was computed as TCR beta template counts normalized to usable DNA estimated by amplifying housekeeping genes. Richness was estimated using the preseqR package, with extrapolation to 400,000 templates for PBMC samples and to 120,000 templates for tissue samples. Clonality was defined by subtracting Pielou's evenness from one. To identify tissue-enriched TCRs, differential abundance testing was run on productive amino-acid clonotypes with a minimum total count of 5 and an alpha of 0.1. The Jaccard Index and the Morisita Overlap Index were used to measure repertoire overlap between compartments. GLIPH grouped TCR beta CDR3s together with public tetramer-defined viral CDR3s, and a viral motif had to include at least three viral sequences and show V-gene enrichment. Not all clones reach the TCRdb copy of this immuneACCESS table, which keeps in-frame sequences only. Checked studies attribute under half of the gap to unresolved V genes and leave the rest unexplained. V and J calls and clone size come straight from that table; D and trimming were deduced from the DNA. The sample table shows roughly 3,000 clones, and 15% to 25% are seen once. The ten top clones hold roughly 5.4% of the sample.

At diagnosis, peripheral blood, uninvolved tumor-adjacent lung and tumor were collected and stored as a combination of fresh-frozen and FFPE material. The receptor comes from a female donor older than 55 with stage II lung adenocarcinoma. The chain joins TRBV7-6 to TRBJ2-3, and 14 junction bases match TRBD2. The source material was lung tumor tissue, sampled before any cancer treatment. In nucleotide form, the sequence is TGTGCCAGCAGCTTGGGACTAGCGGGAGAGTCAGATACGCAGTATTTT. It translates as CASSLGLAGESDTQYF.